This T cell receptor (beta chain) was captured in a study of blood T cell repertoires in COVID-19. Across the whole study: Italy, Spain and the United States were the sources of the convalescent and acute COVID-19 samples. In each case, the material was cDNA or gDNA derived from T cells, B-cell-depleted T cells, or PBMCs.

Generated by immunoSEQ multiplex PCR, the TCRdb table keeps only in-frame clones and is missing some. The table shows fewer than 110,000 clones, with 75% to 95% occurring only once. CDR1 is LNHDA, CDR2 SQIVND, per germline (reference sequence). CDR3 length: 13 amino acids. V was pared by 6 bases and J by 0 bases, with 8 bases between. This sequence was found in a woman aged 25 to 39 with acute or convalescent COVID-19. The sample consisted of peripheral blood. V and J are TRBV19 and TRBJ1-2; D gene uncertain. Here the CDR3 reads CASSSAANYGYTF. The CDR3 DNA sequence: TGTGCCAGTAGCAGCGCCGCTAACTATGGCTACACCTTC.